Listed below are T cell receptor beta chains from one sample, sequenced in a study of lymphopenia after photon versus proton radiotherapy. Measured with immunoSEQ multiplex PCR; TCRdb has only the in-frame clones, and not every one. The sample includes about 42,000 clones, over 80% seen only once; the top ten take roughly 23%. Sequenced here: peripheral blood, sampled from a patient treated with proton-based radiotherapy. Receptor source: a woman in her 70s with pancreatic cancer. The CDR3 runs from the conserved cysteine through the conserved F or W. D genes are given only for firm matches. Clone size is shown for a subset of rows, as once, few, many or a class of expanded clone.

TRBD1,TRBV19,-,TRBJ1-1,TGTGCCAGTAGTATAGATTGGACAGGGGACACTGAAGCTTTCTTT,CASSIDWTGDTEAFF
-,TRBV5-1,-,TRBJ1-2,TGCGCCAGCAGCGGGACGCCAAACTATGGCTACACCTTC,CASSGTPNYGYTF
TRBD2,TRBV7-2,-,TRBJ2-1,TGTGCCAGCAGCTTAGCCGCTACTAGCGCGGGTGAGCAGTTCTTC,CASSLAATSAGEQFF
TRBD2,TRBV5-1,-,TRBJ2-2,TGCGCCAGCAGCCTACCCACCGAACCACTAGCGGGAGCTAACACCGGGGAGCTGTTTTTT,CASSLPTEPLAGANTGELFF
-,TRBV11-3,-,TRBJ2-3,TGTGCCAGCAGCGGGGGTACCGGTTTCACAGATACGCAGTATTTT,CASSGGTGFTDTQYF
-,TRBV29-1,once,TRBJ1-5,TGCAGCGTTGTTATCGAGGCAGGGGACTATCAGCCCCAGCATTTT,CSVVIEAGDYQPQHF
TRBD1,TRBV5-4,-,TRBJ1-1,TGTGCCAGCAGCTTATCGCGGGACAGAAACACTGAAGCTTTCTTT,CASSLSRDRNTEAFF
TRBD1,TRBV6-4,-,TRBJ1-5,TGTGCCAGCAGTGACTGGGCAGGGGGGAGCAATCAGCCCCAGCATTTT,CASSDWAGGSNQPQHF
-,TRBV11-3,-,TRBJ2-1,TGTGCCAGCAGCTCGGGACCACCCTCCTACAATGAGCAGTTCTTC,CASSSGPPSYNEQFF
-,TRBV27,-,TRBJ1-2,TGTGCCAGCAGTTTATCGACCACACAGAAAGCTAACTATGGCTACACCTTC,CASSLSTTQKANYGYTF
-,TRBV28,-,TRBJ1-2,TGTGCCAGCAGTGCGCTGTATGGCTACACCTTC,CASSALYGYTF
-,TRBV19,-,TRBJ2-2,TGTGCCAGTAGTTTAACCGGGGAGCTGTTTTTT,CASSLTGELFF
-,TRBV6-5,-,TRBJ2-1,TGTGCCAGCAGTTACGCGGTGGGGAATGAGCAGTTCTTC,CASSYAVGNEQFF
-,TRBV19,-,TRBJ2-1,TGTGCCAGTAGTATAGGGTTCCTAGCCCAAGTGGGGGGTGAGCAGTTCTTC,CASSIGFLAQVGGEQFF
-,TRBV7-3,-,TRBJ1-5,TGTGCCAGCAGCCCGAATCAGGGTCAGCCCCAGCATTTT,CASSPNQGQPQHF
-,TRBV5-5,few,TRBJ2-2,TGTGCCAGCAGCTTTTTCGGACGGGGTTTCACCGGGGAGCTGTTTTTT,CASSFFGRGFTGELFF
-,TRBV19,-,TRBJ2-2,TGTGCCAGTAGTATACGGACCGGGGAGCTGTTTTTT,CASSIRTGELFF
TRBD1,TRBV6-6,-,TRBJ2-1,TGTGCCAGCAGTACAGACGGGACAGCATACAATGAGCAGTTCTTC,CASSTDGTAYNEQFF
TRBD2,TRBV4-3,-,TRBJ2-1,TGCGCCAGCAGCCAAGAGGGCGGGAGGGCAAGGAATGAGCAGTTCTTC,CASSQEGGRARNEQFF
-,TRBV2,-,TRBJ2-3,TGTGCCAGCAGTCCCGGACAGCGCACAGATACGCAGTATTTT,CASSPGQRTDTQYF
-,TRBV4-2,-,TRBJ2-3,TGTGCCAGCAGCCAAGATGCCAGTTACCTTAGCACAGATACGCAGTATTTT,CASSQDASYLSTDTQYF
TRBD2,TRBV5-1,-,TRBJ2-1,TGCGCCAGCAGCTTTGAGACTAGCATGGATGAGCAGTTCTTC,CASSFETSMDEQFF
-,TRBV28,few,TRBJ2-1,TGTGCCAGCAGTTTGTCCTACAATGAGCAGTTCTTC,CASSLSYNEQFF
TRBD1,TRBV27,once,TRBJ1-6,TGTGCCAGCAGTCCCACCCGGGACAGGGGAGTCTCACCCCTCCACTTT,CASSPTRDRGVSPLHF
-,TRBV27,-,TRBJ2-7,TGTGCCAGCAGTCAGGCGGAGAAACCCTACGAGCAGTACTTC,CASSQAEKPYEQYF
-,TRBV13,-,TRBJ1-1,TGTGCCAGCAGCTGGTCGAACACTGAAGCTTTCTTT,CASSWSNTEAFF
-,TRBV9,-,TRBJ2-7,TGTGCCAGCAGCGTAGCTACGAGGGCTAACGAGCAGTACTTC,CASSVATRANEQYF
-,TRBV5-1,-,TRBJ2-5,TGCGCCAGCAGCTTGGACAGGGGGGGCGGAAAGACCCAGTACTTC,CASSLDRGGGKTQYF
-,TRBV28,-,TRBJ1-5,TGTGCCAGCAGTTCCTCCCCGGAGGGGCTCCAGAGAGACCAGCCCCAGCATTTT,CASSSSPEGLQRDQPQHF
-,TRBV6-4,-,TRBJ2-7,TGTGCCAGCGCGACAGCCTACGAGCAGTACTTC,CASATAYEQYF
-,TRBV4-1,-,TRBJ2-5,TGCGCCAGCAGCCCGATGGGGGAGACCCAGTACTTC,CASSPMGETQYF
-,TRBV7-2,-,TRBJ2-1,TGTGCCAGCAGCCGGCCCCTTGGGGCGGGACATGAGCAGTTCTTC,CASSRPLGAGHEQFF
TRBD1,TRBV15,-,TRBJ1-4,TGTGCCACCAGCAGGGGACAGGGGAATGAAAAACTGTTTTTT,CATSRGQGNEKLFF
-,TRBV6-1,-,TRBJ1-5,TGTGCCAGCAGTGAATATTATGACCCCGTTAAATCCCAGCATTTT,CASSEYYDPVKSQHF
TRBD1,TRBV28,few,TRBJ2-1,TGTGCCAGCAATCTTTTCGGACAGGGGAGGAACAATGAGCAGTTCTTC,CASNLFGQGRNNEQFF
-,TRBV5-1,-,TRBJ2-1,TGCGCCAGCAGCTTGGAGGGAACTCATGAGCAGTTCTTC,CASSLEGTHEQFF
-,TRBV19,-,TRBJ2-6,TGTGCCAGTAGTATCAGGGCGCTGGGTTCTGGGGCCAACGTCCTGACTTTC,CASSIRALGSGANVLTF
-,TRBV11-3,once,TRBJ1-1,TGTGCCAGCAGCCGGCGGGTAGGGAACACTGAAGCTTTCTTT,CASSRRVGNTEAFF
-,TRBV7-2,-,TRBJ2-7,TGTGCCAGCTCTTACACCTACGAGCAGTACTTC,CASSYTYEQYF
-,TRBV7-2,-,TRBJ2-3,TGTGCCAGCAGCTCGCCCGGGACGGTGCAGTATTTT,CASSSPGTVQYF
-,TRBV7-9,-,TRBJ2-3,TGTGCCAGCAGCTTAGCTGGAAAGGACGCGGATACGCAGTATTTT,CASSLAGKDADTQYF
TRBD1,TRBV7-3,-,TRBJ1-1,TGTGCCAGCAGCTATACAGGGGGAAGCACTGAAGCTTTCTTT,CASSYTGGSTEAFF
TRBD1,TRBV18,-,TRBJ1-2,TGTGCCAGCTCACCACAGGGGGCGGATGGCTACACCTTC,CASSPQGADGYTF
TRBD2,TRBV2,once,TRBJ2-2,TGTGCCAGCCCCCTAACTAGCGCGAAGAACACCGGGGAGCTGTTTTTT,CASPLTSAKNTGELFF
TRBD2,TRBV6-6,-,TRBJ2-7,TGTGCCAGCAGTTACCCGGGACTAGCGCCTTCCGAGCAGTACTTC,CASSYPGLAPSEQYF
TRBD2,TRBV27,-,TRBJ2-7,TGTGCCAGCAGTCCCCAGCCCGCCGGGACTAGGAACTACGAGCAGTACTTC,CASSPQPAGTRNYEQYF
-,TRBV5-4,-,TRBJ1-3,TGTGCCAGCAGCCGCCAATTGACGGGCGGCTCTGGAAACACCATATATTTT,CASSRQLTGGSGNTIYF
TRBD2,TRBV5-1,-,TRBJ2-2,TGCGCCAGCAGCGGGAGGGCGTTTCGAACCGGGGAGCTGTTTTTT,CASSGRAFRTGELFF